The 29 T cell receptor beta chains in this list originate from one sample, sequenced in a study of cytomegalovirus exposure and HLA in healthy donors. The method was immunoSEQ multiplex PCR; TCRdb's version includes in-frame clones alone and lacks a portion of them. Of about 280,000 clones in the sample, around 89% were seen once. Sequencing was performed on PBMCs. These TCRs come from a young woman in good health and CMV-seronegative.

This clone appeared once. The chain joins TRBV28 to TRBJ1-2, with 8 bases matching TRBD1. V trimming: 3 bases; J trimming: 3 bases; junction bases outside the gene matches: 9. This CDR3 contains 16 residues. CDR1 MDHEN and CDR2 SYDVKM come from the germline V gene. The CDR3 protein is CASSFPGGVGHYGYTF. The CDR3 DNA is TGTGCCAGCAGTTTCCCAGGGGGCGTGGGCCACTATGGCTACACCTTC.

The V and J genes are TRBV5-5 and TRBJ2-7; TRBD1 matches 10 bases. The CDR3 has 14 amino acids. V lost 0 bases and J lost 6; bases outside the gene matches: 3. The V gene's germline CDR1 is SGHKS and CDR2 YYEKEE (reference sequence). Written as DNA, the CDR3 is TGTGCCAGCAGCTTGGGACAGGGGGCTATCGAGCAGTACTTC. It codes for CASSLGQGAIEQYF.

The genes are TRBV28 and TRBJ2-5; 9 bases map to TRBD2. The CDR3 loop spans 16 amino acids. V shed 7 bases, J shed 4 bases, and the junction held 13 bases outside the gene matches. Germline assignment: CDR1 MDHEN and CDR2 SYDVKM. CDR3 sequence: CASNPEEREARETQYF. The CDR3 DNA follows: TGTGCCAGCAATCCGGAGGAGCGGGAGGCCCGAGAGACCCAGTACTTC.

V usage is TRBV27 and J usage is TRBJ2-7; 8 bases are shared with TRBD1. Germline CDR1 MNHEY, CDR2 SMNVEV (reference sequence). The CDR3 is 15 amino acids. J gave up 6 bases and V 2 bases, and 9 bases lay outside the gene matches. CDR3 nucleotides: TGTGCCAGCAGTTTAAATAGACAGGGGCAAAGCGAGCAGTACTTC. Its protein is CASSLNRQGQSEQYF.

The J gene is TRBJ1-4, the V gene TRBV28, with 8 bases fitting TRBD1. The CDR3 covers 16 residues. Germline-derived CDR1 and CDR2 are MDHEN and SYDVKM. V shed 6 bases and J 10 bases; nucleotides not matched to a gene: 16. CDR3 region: CASSLSIPGQVGKLFF. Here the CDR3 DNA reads TGTGCCAGCAGCCTGTCTATACCGGGACAGGTCGGAAAACTGTTTTTT.

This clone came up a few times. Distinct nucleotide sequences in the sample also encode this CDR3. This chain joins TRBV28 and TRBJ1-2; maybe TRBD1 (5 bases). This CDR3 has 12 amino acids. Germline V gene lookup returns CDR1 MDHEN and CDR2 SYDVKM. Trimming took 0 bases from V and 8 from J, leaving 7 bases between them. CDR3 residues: CASSLWGGGYTF. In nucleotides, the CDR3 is TGTGCCAGCAGTTTATGGGGGGGAGGCTACACCTTC.

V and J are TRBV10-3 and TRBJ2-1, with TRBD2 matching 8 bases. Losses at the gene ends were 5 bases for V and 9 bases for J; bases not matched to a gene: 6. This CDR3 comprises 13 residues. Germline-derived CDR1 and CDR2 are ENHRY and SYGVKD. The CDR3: CAISKREGGEQFF. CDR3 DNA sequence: TGTGCCATCAGTAAACGGGAGGGAGGTGAGCAGTTCTTC.

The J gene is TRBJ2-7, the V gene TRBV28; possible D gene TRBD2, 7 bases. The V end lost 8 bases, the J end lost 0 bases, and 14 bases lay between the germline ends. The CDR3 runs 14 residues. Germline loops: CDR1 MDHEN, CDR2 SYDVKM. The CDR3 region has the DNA TGTGCCAGCGGAGGAGGGGGGGACTCCTACGAGCAGTACTTC. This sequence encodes CASGGGGDSYEQYF.

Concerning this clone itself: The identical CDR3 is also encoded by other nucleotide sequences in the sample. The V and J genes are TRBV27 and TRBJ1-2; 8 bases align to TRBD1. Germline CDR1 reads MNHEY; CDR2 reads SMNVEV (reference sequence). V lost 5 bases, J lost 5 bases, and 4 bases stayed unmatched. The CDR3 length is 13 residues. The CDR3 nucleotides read TGTGCCAGCAGTCCAACAGGGGGATATGGCTACACCTTC. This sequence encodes CASSPTGGYGYTF.

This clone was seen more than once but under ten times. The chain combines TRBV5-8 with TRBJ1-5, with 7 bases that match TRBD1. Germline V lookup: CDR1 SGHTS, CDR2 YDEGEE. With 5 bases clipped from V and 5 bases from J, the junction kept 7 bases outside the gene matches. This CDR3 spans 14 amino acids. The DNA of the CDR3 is TGTGCCAGCAGTCGGGACAGAGCTGATCAGCCCCAGCATTTT. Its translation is CASSRDRADQPQHF.

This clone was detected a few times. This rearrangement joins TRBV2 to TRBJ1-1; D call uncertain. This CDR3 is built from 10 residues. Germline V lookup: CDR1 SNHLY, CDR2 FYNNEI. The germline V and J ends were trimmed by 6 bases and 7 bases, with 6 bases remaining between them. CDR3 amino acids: CASRLDEAFF. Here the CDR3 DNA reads TGTGCCAGCAGGTTAGATGAAGCTTTCTTT.

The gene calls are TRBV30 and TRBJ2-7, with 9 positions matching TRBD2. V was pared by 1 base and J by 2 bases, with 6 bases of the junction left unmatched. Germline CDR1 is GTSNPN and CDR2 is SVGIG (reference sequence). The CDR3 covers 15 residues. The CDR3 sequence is CAWSAFRLAAYEQYF. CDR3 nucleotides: TGTGCCTGGAGTGCTTTCCGACTAGCGGCCTACGAGCAGTACTTC.

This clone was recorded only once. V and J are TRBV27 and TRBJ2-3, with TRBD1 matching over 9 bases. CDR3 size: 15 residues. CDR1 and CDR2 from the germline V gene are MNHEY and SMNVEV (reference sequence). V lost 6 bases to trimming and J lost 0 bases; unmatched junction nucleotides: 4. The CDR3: CASSSGTGSTDTQYF. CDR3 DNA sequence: TGTGCCAGCAGCTCCGGGACAGGGAGCACAGATACGCAGTATTTT.

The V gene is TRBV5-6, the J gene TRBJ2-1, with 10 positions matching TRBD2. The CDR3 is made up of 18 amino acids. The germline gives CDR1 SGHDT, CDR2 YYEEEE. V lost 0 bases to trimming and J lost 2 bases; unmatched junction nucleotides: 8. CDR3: CASSLEHQREGPYNEQFF. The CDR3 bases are TGTGCCAGCAGCTTGGAGCATCAGCGGGAGGGCCCCTACAATGAGCAGTTCTTC.

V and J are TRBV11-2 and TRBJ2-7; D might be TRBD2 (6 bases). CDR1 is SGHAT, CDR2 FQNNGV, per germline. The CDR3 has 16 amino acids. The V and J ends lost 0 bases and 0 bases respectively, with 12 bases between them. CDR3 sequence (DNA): TGTGCCAGCAGCTTAGATCTCGCTAGCGCCTCCTACGAGCAGTACTTC. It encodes CASSLDLASASYEQYF.

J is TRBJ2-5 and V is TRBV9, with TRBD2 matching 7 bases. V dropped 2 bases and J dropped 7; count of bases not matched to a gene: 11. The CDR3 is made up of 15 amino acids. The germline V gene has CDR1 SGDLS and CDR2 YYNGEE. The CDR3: CASSVYGGESGTQYF. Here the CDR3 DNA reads TGTGCCAGCAGCGTGTATGGGGGGGAGTCAGGGACCCAGTACTTC.

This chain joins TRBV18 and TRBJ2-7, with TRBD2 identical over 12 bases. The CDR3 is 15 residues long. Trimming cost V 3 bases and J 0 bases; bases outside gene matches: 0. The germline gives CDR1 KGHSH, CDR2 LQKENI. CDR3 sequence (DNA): TGTGCCAGCTCACCGGGACTAGCGGGCTCCTACGAGCAGTACTTC. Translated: CASSPGLAGSYEQYF. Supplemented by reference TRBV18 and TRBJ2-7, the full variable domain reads NAGVMQNPRHLVRRRGQEARLRCSPMKGHSHVYWYRQLPEEGLKFMVYLQKENIIDESGMPKERFSAEFPKEGPSILRIQQVVRGDSAAYFCASSPGLAGSYEQYFGPGTRLTVT.

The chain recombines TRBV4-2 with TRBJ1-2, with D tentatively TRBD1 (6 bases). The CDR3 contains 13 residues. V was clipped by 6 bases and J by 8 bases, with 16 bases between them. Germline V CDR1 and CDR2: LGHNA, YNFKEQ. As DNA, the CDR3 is TGTGCCAGCAGAAGACACCCAGGGACAGGCTACACCTTC. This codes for CASRRHPGTGYTF.

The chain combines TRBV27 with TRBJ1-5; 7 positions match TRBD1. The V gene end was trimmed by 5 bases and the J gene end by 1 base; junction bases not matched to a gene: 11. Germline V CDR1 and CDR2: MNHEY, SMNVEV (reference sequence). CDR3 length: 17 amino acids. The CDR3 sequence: CASSTLRTGESNQPQHF. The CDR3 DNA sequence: TGTGCCAGCAGTACGTTACGGACAGGAGAAAGCAATCAGCCCCAGCATTTT.

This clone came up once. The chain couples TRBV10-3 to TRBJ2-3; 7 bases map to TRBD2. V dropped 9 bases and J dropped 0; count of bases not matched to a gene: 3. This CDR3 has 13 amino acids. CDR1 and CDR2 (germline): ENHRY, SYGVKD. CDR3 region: CAINSGSTDTQYF. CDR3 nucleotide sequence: TGTGCCATAAATAGCGGGAGCACAGATACGCAGTATTTT.

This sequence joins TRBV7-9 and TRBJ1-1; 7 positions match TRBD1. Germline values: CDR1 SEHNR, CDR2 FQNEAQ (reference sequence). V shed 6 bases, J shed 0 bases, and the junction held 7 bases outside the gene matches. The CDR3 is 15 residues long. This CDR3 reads CASRGTQGLNTEAFF. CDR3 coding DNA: TGTGCCAGCAGAGGAACACAGGGGCTGAACACTGAAGCTTTCTTT. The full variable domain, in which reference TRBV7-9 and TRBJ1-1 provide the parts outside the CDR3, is DTGVSQNPRHKITKRGQNVTFRCDPISEHNRLYWYRQTLGQGPEFLTYFQNEAQLEKSRLLSDRFSAERPKGSFSTLEIQRTEQGDSAMYLCASRGTQGLNTEAFFGQGTRLTVV.

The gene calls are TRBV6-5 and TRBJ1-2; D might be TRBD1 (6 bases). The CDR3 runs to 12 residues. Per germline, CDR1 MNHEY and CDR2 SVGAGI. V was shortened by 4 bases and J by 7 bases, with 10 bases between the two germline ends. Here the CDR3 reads CASSSRTAGYTF. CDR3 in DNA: TGTGCCAGCAGTTCACGGACAGCTGGCTACACCTTC.

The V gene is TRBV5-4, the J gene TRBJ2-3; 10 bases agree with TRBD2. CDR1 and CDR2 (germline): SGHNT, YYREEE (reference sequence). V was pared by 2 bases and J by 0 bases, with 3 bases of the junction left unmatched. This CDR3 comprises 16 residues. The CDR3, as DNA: TGTGCCAGCAGCTTTGGACTAGCGGCTAGCACAGATACGCAGTATTTT. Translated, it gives CASSFGLAASTDTQYF.

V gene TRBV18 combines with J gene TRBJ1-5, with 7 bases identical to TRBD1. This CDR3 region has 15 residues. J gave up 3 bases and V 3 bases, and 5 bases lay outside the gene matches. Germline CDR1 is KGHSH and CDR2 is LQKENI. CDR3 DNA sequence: TGTGCCAGCTCACCGGATACAGGGGACAATCAGCCCCAGCATTTT. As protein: CASSPDTGDNQPQHF.

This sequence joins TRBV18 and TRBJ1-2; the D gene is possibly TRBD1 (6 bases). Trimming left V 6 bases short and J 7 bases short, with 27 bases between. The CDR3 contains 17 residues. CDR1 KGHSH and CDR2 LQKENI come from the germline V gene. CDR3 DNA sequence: TGTGCCAGCTCCCCTCCCGGGTTTCCAGGGGCAGGGTTTGGCTACACCTTC. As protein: CASSPPGFPGAGFGYTF. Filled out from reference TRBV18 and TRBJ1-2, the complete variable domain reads NAGVMQNPRHLVRRRGQEARLRCSPMKGHSHVYWYRQLPEEGLKFMVYLQKENIIDESGMPKERFSAEFPKEGPSILRIQQVVRGDSAAYFCASSPPGFPGAGFGYTFGSGTRLTVV.

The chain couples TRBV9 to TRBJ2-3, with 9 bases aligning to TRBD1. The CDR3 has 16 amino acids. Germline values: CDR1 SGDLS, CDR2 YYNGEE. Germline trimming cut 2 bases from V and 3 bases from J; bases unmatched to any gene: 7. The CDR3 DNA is TGTGCCAGCAGCGTTCGGACAGGGGCTTTAACAGATACGCAGTATTTT. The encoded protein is CASSVRTGALTDTQYF. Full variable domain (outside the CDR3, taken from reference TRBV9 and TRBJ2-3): DSGVTQTPKHLITATGQRVTLRCSPRSGDLSVYWYQQSLDQGLQFLIQYYNGEERAKGNILERFSAQQFPDLHSELNLSSLELGDSALYFCASSVRTGALTDTQYFGPGTRLTVL.

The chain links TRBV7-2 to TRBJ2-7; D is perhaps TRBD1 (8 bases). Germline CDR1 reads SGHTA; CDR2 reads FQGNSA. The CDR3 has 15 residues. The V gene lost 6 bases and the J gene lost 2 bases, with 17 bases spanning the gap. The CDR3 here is CASSQGAGTTYEQYF. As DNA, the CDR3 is TGTGCCAGCAGTCAGGGGGCGGGGACTACCTACGAGCAGTACTTC.

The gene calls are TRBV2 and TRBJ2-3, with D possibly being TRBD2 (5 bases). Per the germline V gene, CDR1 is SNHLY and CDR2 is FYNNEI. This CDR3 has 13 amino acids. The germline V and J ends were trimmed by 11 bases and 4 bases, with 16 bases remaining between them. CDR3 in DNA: TGTGCCTCGCGTAGGGAGATGGCAGATACGCAGTATTTT. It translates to CASRREMADTQYF.

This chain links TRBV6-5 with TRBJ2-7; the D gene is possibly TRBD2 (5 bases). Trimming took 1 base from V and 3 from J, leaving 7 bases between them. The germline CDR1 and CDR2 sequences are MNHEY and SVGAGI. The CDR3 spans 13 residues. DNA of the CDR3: TGTGCCAGCAGTTACTACGAGGGCTACGAGCAGTACTTC. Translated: CASSYYEGYEQYF.